This T cell receptor beta chain was captured in a study of early stage breast cancer tumors. Overall study context: Most of the 16 invasive tumors were ER+, PR+ and HER2-. Invasive lobular carcinomas made up about 30% of the 12 ER+/PR+/HER2- tumors. Average read coverage per sample was 7.5 to 10-fold. Whole-study findings and limits: Commonly generated sequences made up most enriched TCRB sequences shared between patients.

TCRdb's copy holds only in-frame clones and misses some; the assay was immunoSEQ multiplex PCR. The sample contains 45,000 to 60,000 clones, under 95% of which appear only once. The CDR3 runs to 17 residues. J was trimmed by 5 bases and V by 5 bases; bases with no gene match: 11. Germline V gene data show CDR1 as PRHDT and CDR2 as FYEKMQ (reference sequence). A remark on this clone: Its matching antigen is unknown.

This TCR derives from a person between 65 and 79 years old with breast cancer. Sequencing was carried out using blood. This chain joins TRBV13 and TRBJ2-3; TRBD2 agrees at 12 bases. The CDR3 loop is CASSRIALAGGIDTQYF. CDR3 nucleotides: TGTGCCAGCAGCAGGATCGCCCTAGCGGGGGGGATAGATACGCAGTATTTT.